This entry lists 4 T cell receptor beta chains sequenced from one sample in a study of T-cell reconstitution after alpha-beta-depleted transplantation in children. Unique molecular identifiers were used in preparing the TCRbeta library. One entry per CDR3 protein, called by TCRdb with MiXCR from the PCR reads. The data hold about 300,000 distinct CDR3 sequences, with roughly a tenth observed a single time. This specimen was PBMCs, taken before TCRalphabeta/CD19-depleted stem cell transplant. The receptors derive from a boy younger than two with acute myeloid leukemia, due to receive a stem cell transplant.

This clonotype was observed at least ten times. The chain is built from TRBV27 and TRBJ2-3; D gene unclear. This CDR3 contains 15 residues. CDR1 MNHEY and CDR2 SMNVEV come from the germline V gene (reference sequence). V lost 6 bases and J lost 2, with 15 bases in between. CDR3: CASRSLWAATDTQYF. DNA of the CDR3: TGTGCCAGCAGGTCCTTGTGGGCGGCCACAGATACGCAGTATTTT.

As for this clonotype: A read error may be the cause here, since a much bigger clone is one base away. The rearrangement uses TRBV7-2 and TRBJ2-7; D is perhaps TRBD2 (5 bases). CDR1 SGHTA and CDR2 FQGNSA come from the germline V gene. This CDR3 contains 15 residues. Trimming stripped 0 bases from V and 1 base from J, with 10 bases between. Here the CDR3 reads CASSLATTSSYEQYF. The CDR3 DNA sequence: TGTGCCAGCAGCTTAGCGACTACCTCTTCCTACGAGCAGTACTTC.

This clonotype was observed at least ten times. The chain combines TRBV28 with TRBJ2-1; 12 nucleotides align to TRBD2. The CDR3 is made up of 16 amino acids. V lost 5 bases and J lost 5; bases outside the gene matches: 7. In germline, CDR1 is MDHEN, CDR2 SYDVKM. The CDR3 nucleotides are TGTGCCAGCAGTGCCGCCGGACTAGCGGGAAACAATGAGCAGTTCTTC. Translating it yields CASSAAGLAGNNEQFF.

This clonotype was seen many times. The gene calls are TRBV28 and TRBJ2-1, with TRBD1 matching 10 bases. The J segment lost 10 bases and the V segment lost 3 bases, leaving 6 bases of the junction unmatched. The germline V gene encodes CDR1 MDHEN and CDR2 SYDVKM. This CDR3 has 14 residues. Written as DNA, the CDR3 is TGTGCCAGCAGTTTCGGTGACAGGGGGCAGGAGCAGTTCTTC. As protein: CASSFGDRGQEQFF.